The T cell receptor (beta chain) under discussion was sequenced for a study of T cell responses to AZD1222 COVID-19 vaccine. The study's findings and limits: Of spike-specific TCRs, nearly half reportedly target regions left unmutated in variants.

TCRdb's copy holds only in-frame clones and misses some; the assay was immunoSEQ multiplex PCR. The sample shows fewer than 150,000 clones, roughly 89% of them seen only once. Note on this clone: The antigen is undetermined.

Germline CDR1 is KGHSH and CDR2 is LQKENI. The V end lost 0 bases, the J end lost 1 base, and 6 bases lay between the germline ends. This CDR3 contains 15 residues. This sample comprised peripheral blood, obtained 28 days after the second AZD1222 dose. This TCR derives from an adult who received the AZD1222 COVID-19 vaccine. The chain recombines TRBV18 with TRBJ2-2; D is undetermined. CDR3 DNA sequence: TGTGCCAGCTCACCACCGTACGAGAACACCGGGGAGCTGTTTTTT. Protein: CASSPPYENTGELFF.